This record covers a single TCR beta chain. No antigen is known for it. Using immunoSEQ multiplex PCR, the repertoire was profiled, and TCRdb retains in-frame clones only, with some absent. The sample has roughly 4,100 clones; about 95% are singletons. This sample stems from a study of T cell clonotyping in hematopoietic cell transplantation. This CDR3 has 12 residues. Germline CDR1 MDHEN, CDR2 SYDVKM. Deletions cut 4 bases from V and 2 bases from J, with 6 bases between. Study conclusions and caveats: Higher Inverse Simpson Index values in graft donor and pretransplant recipient predicted broader posttransplant TCR diversity. Few recipient clonotypes overlapped donors; over 97% were de novo at given depth. Pathologically expanded recipient clonotypes increased progressively from day 30 to day 180 as diversity fell.

Sequenced here: PBMCs, sampled 30 days after allogeneic stem cell transplant. The receptor was isolated from a male patient between 45 and 60 years old who had an allogeneic stem cell transplant from a related donor, so the T cells may come from the graft donor. Some clones in this sample may be carry-over from other donors' samples. This chain uses TRBV28 with TRBJ2-7, with D hard to call. The CDR3 region is CASSSYTYEQYF. CDR3 nucleotide sequence: TGTGCCAGCAGTTCGTACACCTACGAGCAGTACTTC.